The 29 T cell receptor beta chains below all came from one sample that was sequenced in a study of cytomegalovirus exposure and HLA in healthy donors. The PCR ran on 60 Vbeta and 13 Jbeta primers. Clones were read by immunoSEQ multiplex PCR, and TCRdb kept only the in-frame ones, dropping some. The sample contains about 120,000 clones, 80% of which appear only once. The sequencing input was PBMCs. These receptors originate from a female donor in good health and CMV-seropositive.

This clone was found once. The chain is built from TRBV2 and TRBJ1-1, with D perhaps matching TRBD1 (5 bases). The V end lost 6 bases, the J end lost 1 base, and 18 bases lay between the germline ends. Germline loops: CDR1 SNHLY, CDR2 FYNNEI. The CDR3 totals 16 residues. CDR3 in amino acids: CASREPSLGQNTEAFF. The DNA of the CDR3 is TGTGCCAGCAGAGAACCCTCCCTCGGACAGAACACTGAAGCTTTCTTT.

The chain's CDR3 is CASSVEGRASYGYTF. In nucleotides, the CDR3 is TGTGCCAGCAGCGTAGAAGGCAGGGCTTCCTATGGCTACACCTTC. The chain employs TRBV9 and TRBJ1-2, with D possibly being TRBD1 (5 bases). CDR3 length: 15 amino acids. Germline V gene lookup returns CDR1 SGDLS and CDR2 YYNGEE. Trimming shortened V by 0 bases and J by 4 bases, and 13 bases separated the two germline ends.

The chain links TRBV6-5 to TRBJ1-2; the D gene is possibly TRBD1 (6 bases). The V gene lost 0 bases and the J gene lost 4 bases, with 12 bases spanning the gap. In germline, CDR1 is MNHEY, CDR2 SVGAGI. The CDR3 runs 15 residues. The CDR3 DNA sequence: TGTGCCAGCAGTTACTCTGGACAGCCTAGCTATGGCTACACCTTC. Protein: CASSYSGQPSYGYTF.

The rearrangement joins TRBV19 to TRBJ2-4; weak D call: TRBD2 (5 bases). This CDR3 contains 14 residues. Germline lookup yields CDR1 LNHDA and CDR2 SQIVND (reference sequence). Trimming removed 3 bases from V and 6 bases from J, with 12 bases in between. The CDR3 here is CASSMGGRGNIQYF. The CDR3 DNA reads as TGTGCCAGTAGTATGGGTGGCCGGGGAAACATTCAGTACTTC.

The chain recombines TRBV28 with TRBJ2-1, with TRBD2 matching 9 bases. The CDR3 runs to 16 residues. J lost 4 bases, V lost 7 bases, and 11 bases had no gene match. Germline lookup yields CDR1 MDHEN and CDR2 SYDVKM. The CDR3 is CASKKASGTLYNEQFF. CDR3 bases: TGTGCCAGCAAAAAGGCTAGCGGGACCCTATACAATGAGCAGTTCTTC.

The chain has TRBV11-3 and TRBJ2-2; a weak D match, TRBD1 (5 bases). V was cut by 2 bases and J by 3 bases, with 7 bases left in between. Germline CDR1 SGHNT, CDR2 YENEEA. The CDR3 is made up of 14 amino acids. The CDR3 is CASSLQGHTGELFF. The DNA of the CDR3 is TGTGCCAGCAGCTTACAGGGTCACACCGGGGAGCTGTTTTTT.

This clone was seen more than once but under ten times. This chain joins TRBV19 and TRBJ1-5, with D possibly being TRBD1 (5 bases). Germline assignment: CDR1 LNHDA and CDR2 SQIVND (reference sequence). Trimming took off 6 bases at V and 3 bases at J, with 18 bases between the two ends. The CDR3 is 16 amino acids. Here the CDR3 reads CASRPGANRSNQPQHF. CDR3 nucleotides: TGTGCCAGTAGACCAGGAGCTAACAGGTCCAATCAGCCCCAGCATTTT. Full variable domain (remainder filled in from reference TRBV19 and TRBJ1-5): DGGITQSPKYLFRKEGQNVTLSCEQNLNHDAMYWYRQDPGQGLRLIYYSQIVNDFQKGDIAEGYSVSREKKESFPLTVTSAQKNPTAFYLCASRPGANRSNQPQHFGDGTRLSIL.

This clone came up a few times. This chain joins TRBV7-2 and TRBJ2-3; a possible D gene is TRBD2 (6 bases). The V and J ends lost 1 base and 6 bases respectively, with 11 bases between them. The CDR3 is 14 amino acids. The germline V gene has CDR1 SGHTA and CDR2 FQGNSA. DNA for the CDR3: TGTGCCAGCAGCTTAGGGGGGGTGGGCGATACGCAGTATTTT. Amino acids: CASSLGGVGDTQYF.

The chain carries TRBV28 and TRBJ2-3; possible D gene TRBD2, 6 bases. This CDR3 comprises 14 residues. Germline V lookup: CDR1 MDHEN, CDR2 SYDVKM. The V end was cut by 3 bases, the J end by 2 bases, with 9 bases between. For the CDR3, the DNA is TGTGCCAGCAGTTTGGGGGGAAACACAGATACGCAGTATTTT. Translating gives CASSLGGNTDTQYF.

This chain uses TRBV7-9 with TRBJ2-1; 8 bases match TRBD2. Trimming took 5 bases from V and 8 from J; bases not matched to a gene: 5. The V gene's germline CDR1 is SEHNR and CDR2 FQNEAQ (reference sequence). This CDR3 is built from 13 residues. The CDR3 nucleotides are TGTGCCAGCAGCCGCGGACTAGCCGATGAGCAGTTCTTC. This codes for CASSRGLADEQFF. The entire variable domain, with the rest obtained from reference TRBV7-9 and TRBJ2-1, is as follows: DTGVSQNPRHKITKRGQNVTFRCDPISEHNRLYWYRQTLGQGPEFLTYFQNEAQLEKSRLLSDRFSAERPKGSFSTLEIQRTEQGDSAMYLCASSRGLADEQFFGPGTRLTVL.

With respect to this clone: An end of the junction differs from the germline gene, which may be a read error. Other DNA sequences in the same sample also yield this CDR3. The chain carries TRBV7-9 and TRBJ2-2, with TRBD2 matching over 7 bases. Germline CDR1 and CDR2: SEHNR and FQNEAQ (reference sequence). This CDR3 spans 15 amino acids. The CDR3 DNA reads as TGTGCCAGCAGCATCCAGGACCAGGGAAGCGGGGAGCTGTTCTTT. Its protein is CASSIQDQGSGELFF.

The chain has TRBV27 and TRBJ1-1, with D perhaps TRBD1 (6 bases). The V gene's germline CDR1 is MNHEY and CDR2 SMNVEV (reference sequence). There are 16 residues in the CDR3. V was clipped by 3 bases and J by 0 bases, with 14 bases between them. The CDR3 sequence is CASSLIWTAMNTEAFF. The CDR3 coding sequence is TGTGCCAGCAGTTTGATCTGGACAGCTATGAACACTGAAGCTTTCTTT.

V gene TRBV7-9 combines with J gene TRBJ2-5, with D possibly TRBD2 on 5 matching bases. The end of the DNA fits TRBJ2-7 better, so the J call may be wrong. The CDR3 is 13 residues long. CDR1 and CDR2 (germline): SEHNR, FQNEAQ (reference sequence). Here the CDR3 DNA reads TGTGCCAGCAGCACTAGGCAGGTCTACGAGCAGTACTTC. It is translated as CASSTRQVYEQYF.

V usage is TRBV19 and J usage is TRBJ2-7, with 7 bases matching TRBD1. The CDR3 is 14 amino acids. The trim removed 6 bases at V and 2 bases at J, leaving 7 bases unmatched. CDR1 is LNHDA, CDR2 SQIVND, per germline (reference sequence). CDR3 sequence reads: CASSPGQFPYEQYF. The CDR3 DNA is TGTGCCAGTAGCCCGGGACAGTTCCCCTACGAGCAGTACTTC. Full variable domain (missing parts from reference TRBV19 and TRBJ2-7): DGGITQSPKYLFRKEGQNVTLSCEQNLNHDAMYWYRQDPGQGLRLIYYSQIVNDFQKGDIAEGYSVSREKKESFPLTVTSAQKNPTAFYLCASSPGQFPYEQYFGPGTRLTVT.

The table lists this clone with a count of one. This chain links TRBV5-6 with TRBJ2-2; 9 bases agree with TRBD1. The J segment lost 0 bases and the V segment lost 0 bases, leaving 6 bases of the junction unmatched. The CDR3 has 18 residues. Germline V lookup: CDR1 SGHDT, CDR2 YYEEEE. The CDR3 loop is CASSLGRWDRANTGELFF. As DNA, the CDR3 is TGTGCCAGCAGCTTGGGACGTTGGGACAGGGCGAACACCGGGGAGCTGTTTTTT.

Here the CDR3 DNA reads TGTGCCAGCAGTGGGGGACAGGGGCGAGGCGAGCAGTACTTC. It encodes CASSGGQGRGEQYF. V gene TRBV6-1 combines with J gene TRBJ2-7, with TRBD1 identical over 10 bases. With V trimmed by 4 bases and J by 6 bases, 6 bases remained unmatched. Germline assignment: CDR1 MNHNS and CDR2 SASEGT. CDR3 length equals 14 residues.

The CDR3 spells CASSLQDRGGDGYTF. The CDR3 DNA reads TGTGCCAGCAGTTTACAGGACAGGGGGGGCGATGGCTACACCTTC. The chain combines TRBV28 with TRBJ1-2, with 10 bases that match TRBD1. This CDR3 region has 15 residues. V lost 2 bases to trimming and J lost 6 bases; unmatched junction nucleotides: 6. Per the germline V gene, CDR1 is MDHEN and CDR2 is SYDVKM.

This chain connects TRBV9 to TRBJ1-1; D ambiguous. The germline CDR1 and CDR2 sequences are SGDLS and YYNGEE. V lost 0 bases, J lost 0 bases, and 9 bases lay in between. CDR3 size: 15 residues. CDR3 coding DNA: TGTGCCAGCAGCGTAGATCTTACAGTGAACACTGAAGCTTTCTTT. It yields the protein CASSVDLTVNTEAFF.

The J gene is TRBJ1-1, the V gene TRBV4-3; a weak D match, TRBD1 (5 bases). This CDR3 contains 13 residues. The V end lost 0 bases, the J end lost 11 bases, and 13 bases lay between the germline ends. CDR1 is LGHNA and CDR2 is YSLEER in the germline V gene. The CDR3: CASSQDPRGYAFF. The CDR3 DNA reads TGCGCCAGCAGCCAAGATCCTAGGGGTTACGCTTTCTTT.

This clone was counted between two and nine times. The chain has TRBV20-1 and TRBJ2-7; no clear D. V gave up 3 bases and J gave up 2 bases, with 5 bases separating them. In germline, CDR1 is DFQATT, CDR2 SNEGSKA (reference sequence). The CDR3 consists of 11 residues. CDR3 sequence (DNA): TGCAGTGCTAGTTCAGCCTACGAGCAGTACTTC. Its translation is CSASSAYEQYF.

The V gene is TRBV29-1, the J gene TRBJ1-1, with no clear D. The V end lost 7 bases, the J end lost 1 base, and 16 bases lay between the germline ends. From germline, CDR1 is SQVTM and CDR2 ANQGSEA. The CDR3 has 14 residues. The CDR3 loop is CSATYMEANTEAFF. Written as DNA, the CDR3 is TGCAGCGCAACTTATATGGAGGCGAACACTGAAGCTTTCTTT.

For this clone: Other DNA sequences of this sample code for an identical CDR3. The V gene is TRBV29-1, the J gene TRBJ1-2; a weak D match, TRBD1 (6 bases). From germline, CDR1 is SQVTM and CDR2 ANQGSEA. This CDR3 has 15 amino acids. Trimming took off 2 bases at V and 4 bases at J, with 17 bases between the two ends. The CDR3 reads CSVELRGAPIYGYTF. The CDR3 bases are TGCAGCGTTGAACTCAGGGGCGCGCCTATCTATGGCTACACCTTC.

V is TRBV5-6 and J is TRBJ2-1, with TRBD2 matching 7 bases. The trim removed 4 bases at V and 3 bases at J, leaving 13 bases unmatched. The CDR3 runs 17 residues. CDR1 and CDR2 (germline): SGHDT, YYEEEE. CDR3 DNA: TGTGCCAGCAGCCCAAGCCCTCCAGCGGGGTACTACAATGAGCAGTTCTTC. Translation gives CASSPSPPAGYYNEQFF.

The V gene is TRBV6-5, the J gene TRBJ1-1; D gene unclear. There are 15 residues in the CDR3. V dropped 0 bases and J dropped 1 base, with 9 bases sitting between them. Germline assignment: CDR1 MNHEY and CDR2 SVGAGI. Written as DNA, the CDR3 is TGTGCCAGCAGTTACTCAAGCACGGGGAACACTGAAGCTTTCTTT. It codes for CASSYSSTGNTEAFF.

This clone has more than one count but fewer than ten. The chain has TRBV30 and TRBJ1-4; TRBD1 is a possible D gene (5 bases). V lost 4 bases, J lost 2 bases, and 11 bases lay in between. In germline, CDR1 is GTSNPN, CDR2 SVGIG (reference sequence). The CDR3 totals 14 residues. CDR3 amino acids: CAWKAGLTNEKLFF. CDR3 nucleotide sequence: TGTGCCTGGAAGGCAGGGCTTACTAATGAAAAACTGTTTTTT.

This chain links TRBV7-2 with TRBJ1-2, with 7 bases lining up with TRBD1. With 1 base clipped from V and 5 bases from J, the junction kept 7 bases outside the gene matches. Germline V CDR1 and CDR2: SGHTA, FQGNSA. This CDR3 contains 15 residues. The CDR3 nucleotides are TGTGCCAGCAGCTTAGGGGCCGGGACAGAATATGGCTACACCTTC. Its translation: CASSLGAGTEYGYTF.

The gene calls are TRBV6-1 and TRBJ1-1; D might be TRBD1 (6 bases). The CDR3 has 14 amino acids. Trimming shortened V by 6 bases and J by 4 bases, and 15 bases separated the two germline ends. Looked up from germline, CDR1 is MNHNS and CDR2 is SASEGT. The CDR3 region is CASSPNGQLTEAFF. CDR3 coding DNA: TGTGCCAGCAGCCCGAACGGACAGCTCACTGAAGCTTTCTTT.

The chain carries TRBV12-5 and TRBJ1-5; TRBD1 matches at 7 bases. The CDR3 sequence is 15 residues long. Germline-derived CDR1 and CDR2 are LGHNT and FRNRAP. After removal of 6 bases from V and 7 bases from J, the junction contained 12 bases not matched to a gene. The CDR3 DNA sequence: TGTGCTAGTGGGCCGACAGGGCCCGGAGGACAGCCCCAGCATTTT. It codes for CASGPTGPGGQPQHF.

This chain joins TRBV9 and TRBJ1-2; 7 positions match TRBD1. Germline CDR1 is SGDLS and CDR2 is YYNGEE. The CDR3 has 17 amino acids. The V and J ends lost 1 base and 1 base, in that order; junction bases with no gene match: 10. The CDR3 is CASSVWDGTADNYGYTF. The CDR3 DNA reads TGTGCCAGCAGCGTATGGGACGGGACAGCCGATAACTATGGCTACACCTTC. Drawing the rest from reference TRBV9 and TRBJ1-2, the complete variable domain is DSGVTQTPKHLITATGQRVTLRCSPRSGDLSVYWYQQSLDQGLQFLIQYYNGEERAKGNILERFSAQQFPDLHSELNLSSLELGDSALYFCASSVWDGTADNYGYTFGSGTRLTVV.